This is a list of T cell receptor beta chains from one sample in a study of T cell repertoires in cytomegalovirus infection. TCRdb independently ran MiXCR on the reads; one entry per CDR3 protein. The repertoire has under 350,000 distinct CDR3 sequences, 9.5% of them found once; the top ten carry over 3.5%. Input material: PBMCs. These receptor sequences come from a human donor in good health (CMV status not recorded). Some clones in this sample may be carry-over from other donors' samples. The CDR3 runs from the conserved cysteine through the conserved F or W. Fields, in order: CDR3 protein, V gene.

CASSLRGDNEQFF	TRBV4-2
CASSQDAQGWTEAFF	TRBV4-3
CSARDGTTSYEQYF	TRBV20-1
CSARRLAGGPYNEQFF	TRBV20-1
CASSPRALSYEQYF	TRBV7-2
CSANIGRAWNEQFF	TRBV20-1
CASSLKGTTANSNQPQHF	TRBV7-2
CASSYRVLGLSGNTIYF	TRBV6-5
CASSSPGSAGANNEQFF	TRBV7-3
CASSFVSTYEQYF	TRBV12-3/TRBV12-4
CASSLDHHEQYF	TRBV7-2
CSAAQPQRGEQYF	TRBV20-1
CASSYSSGTTDTQYF	TRBV13
CSVGTGQETQYF	TRBV29-1
CASVDRGIADTQYF	TRBV7-9
CASSFLGLEFGEQFF	TRBV7-2
CASSPLGPWETQYF	TRBV7-2
CATSRAGEGDNEQFF	TRBV15
CASRSLGRIGANVLTF	TRBV12-3/TRBV12-4
CASSPPGRANYGYTF	TRBV7-2
CASRGPGRYYTQYF	TRBV7-2
CASSLPSGGSYEQYF	TRBV5-6
CASKAVSSYNEQFF	TRBV6-1
CASSITNTGELFF	TRBV19
CSAKVAGGQSYNEQFF	TRBV20-1
CASSPRTVHEQYF	TRBV7-8
CASSQGTTNEQFF	TRBV4-3
CASSYSVAGVGEQYF	TRBV6-2/TRBV6-3
CASNGNTEAFF	TRBV28
CAWASDRDTEAFF	TRBV30
CASSLARERGYTF	TRBV7-2
CASSLAGTSGYNEQFF	TRBV7-2
CASSLLAGGRENEQFF	TRBV4-3
CASSLLLGYAGYTF	TRBV7-8
CASRIEGRAQETQYF	TRBV7-2
CASSPAYEQYF	TRBV28
CASRTPSILEAFF	TRBV11-2
CASGREDGYTF	TRBV28
CASSFPPNRQATGGNEQFF	TRBV7-9
CASSLGRNYEQYF	TRBV7-7
CASSQDYPGALQETQYF	TRBV4-3
CASSLLDAYEQYF	TRBV7-2
CASSLALAGEQETQYF	TRBV12-3/TRBV12-4
CASRGKPEAFF	TRBV28
CASSFPGQESYEQYF	TRBV5-1
CASSLSVTGDNQPQHF	TRBV27
CSARDARSGNTIYF	TRBV20-1
CASSSRGLGNQPQHF	TRBV7-6
CASSLVGTAGGSSSYNEQFF	TRBV7-2
CASSIALAGYTGELFF	TRBV19